One and the same sample provided the 10 T cell receptor beta chains below, sequenced in a study of kidney transplant recipient with SARS-CoV-2 infection. MiXCR was run by TCRdb on the reads, yielding one entry per CDR3 protein. The table includes about 250,000 distinct CDR3 sequences, more than 25% detected once. The sequences come from a blood sample, collected at baseline and on day 111 from a kidney transplant recipient. These receptors were taken from a male patient aged 25-45 years who had COVID-19 and was a kidney transplant recipient. Certain T cells may be donor cells from the graft.

This clonotype was observed many times. The chain employs TRBV11-2 and TRBJ1-2; D call uncertain. The CDR3 length is 17 residues. Trimming cost V 5 bases and J 4 bases, with 23 bases left between them. Per germline, CDR1 SGHAT and CDR2 FQNNGV. DNA of the CDR3: TGTGCCAGCAGCCGATTAAAAACAAGCAGAAAGACCTATGGCTACACCTTC. This sequence encodes CASSRLKTSRKTYGYTF.

This clonotype appeared many times. The chain combines TRBV21-1 with TRBJ1-6. TRBV21-1 is a pseudogene. The CDR3 covers 17 residues. The CDR3 sequence is CASSRTKDTQRDSPLHF. Written as DNA, the CDR3 is TGTGCCAGCAGCCGCACCAAGGACACCCAGCGGGATTCACCCCTCCACTTT.

With respect to this clonotype: A much larger clone differs from this one at a single base, so this may be a read error. The CDR3 DNA reads as TGTGCCAGCAGCGTATATTTATACCATGGAAGGACCTATGGCTACACCTTC. The encoded protein is CASSVYLYHGRTYGYTF. The V gene is TRBV7-9, the J gene TRBJ1-2; no clear D gene. V lost 5 bases, J lost 4 bases, and 23 bases lay in between. Germline assignment: CDR1 SEHNR and CDR2 FQNEAQ (reference sequence). The CDR3 runs 17 residues.

A note on this clonotype: A clone one base away is much larger, so this may be a read error. This chain links TRBV6-1 with TRBJ1-2; D not resolved. This CDR3 is 17 amino acids long. Per germline, CDR1 MNHNS and CDR2 SASEGT. The germline V and J ends were trimmed by 3 bases and 4 bases, with 21 bases remaining between them. As DNA, the CDR3 is TGTGCCAGCAGTGAGAATAGGCCTTACGGAAAGACCTATGGCTACACCTTC. As protein: CASSENRPYGKTYGYTF.

There are a few counts of this clonotype. A single base separates this from a much larger clone, so it may be a read error. The rearrangement joins TRBV28 to TRBJ1-1; D uncertain. Germline CDR1 reads MDHEN; CDR2 reads SYDVKM. The CDR3 has 14 residues. The DNA of the CDR3 is TGTGCCAGCAATTTAGGCTCATCCAACACTGAAGCTTTCTTT. This gives the protein CASNLGSSNTEAFF.

The J gene is TRBJ1-2, the V gene TRBV24-1, with unresolved D. The germline V and J ends were trimmed by 10 bases and 4 bases, with 27 bases remaining between them. Germline lookup yields CDR1 KGHDR and CDR2 SFDVKD. The CDR3 is 17 residues long. CDR3 sequence: CATGVQFSTRKTYGYTF. The CDR3 bases are TGTGCCACTGGTGTTCAATTTAGTACCAGAAAGACCTATGGCTACACCTTC.

As for this clonotype: Possible read error: a much larger clone is one base away. CDR3 nucleotides: TGCGCCAGCAGACAGGCAGGGTCCTACGAGCAGTACTTC. It yields the protein CASRQAGSYEQYF. V and J are TRBV4-1 and TRBJ2-5; D perhaps matches TRBD1 (5 bases). Gene TRBJ2-7 matches the end of the DNA better, so the J call may be wrong. This CDR3 is 13 amino acids long. CDR1 and CDR2 from the germline V gene are MGHRA and YSYEKL.

There are many counts of this clonotype. The chain couples TRBV12-5 to TRBJ1-2, with D possibly matching TRBD1 (5 bases). Germline values: CDR1 LGHNT, CDR2 FRNRAP. The CDR3 loop spans 17 amino acids. The V end lost 4 bases, the J end lost 4 bases, and 22 bases lay between the germline ends. CDR3 sequence (DNA): TGTGCTAGTGGTTCGAACACTTTGCAGGGAAAGACCTATGGCTACACCTTC. Encoded protein: CASGSNTLQGKTYGYTF.

Note on this clonotype: This may come from a read error, since a much larger clone is one base off. V is TRBV5-3 and J is TRBJ1-2; the D gene is possibly TRBD1 (5 bases). TRBV5-3 is marked as an open reading frame, function uncertain. CDR3 length equals 16 residues. Trimming cost V 7 bases and J 4 bases, with 23 bases left between them. CDR3 bases: TGTGCCAGATGGACAAAAGTGGTGAGAAAGGCCTATGGCTACACCTTC. Protein sequence: CARWTKVVRKAYGYTF.

This clonotype was counted ten times or more. The CDR3 region is CASSPTRLTDTQYF. The DNA of the CDR3 is TGTGCCAGCAGCCCTACGAGACTAACAGATACGCAGTATTTT. The rearrangement joins TRBV11-2 to TRBJ2-3, with a possible D match to TRBD2 (5 bases). CDR1 and CDR2 from the germline V gene are SGHAT and FQNNGV. V lost 5 bases to trimming and J lost 3 bases, with 12 bases between them. This CDR3 is 14 amino acids long.